This passage covers 30 T cell receptor beta chains from one sample sequenced in a study of shared clonotypes between healthy human individuals (dated by TCRdb to the early 2020s). Libraries were made using the immunoSEQ multiplex PCR assay. TCRdb re-hosts the immuneACCESS table, in-frame sequences only. Its copies lack some clones; in the studies checked, an unresolved V gene accounts for under half of them, and the cause for the rest is not known. Across this sample there are some 2,000,000 clones, with 85% to 95% seen only once. The biggest ten clones account for under 0.15% of the sample. The sample consisted of naive CD4+ T cells sorted from blood. The cell subset or site label corresponds to: CD45RA+ positively selected. Receptors originate from a man in his late teens or twenties in good health.

CDR3 in amino acids: CASSLAWTGANVLTF. The CDR3 DNA follows: TGTGCCAGCAGCTTAGCGTGGACCGGGGCCAACGTCCTGACTTTC. The rearrangement uses TRBV7-9 and TRBJ2-6; D gene uncertain. The CDR3 contains 15 residues. Germline V lookup: CDR1 SEHNR, CDR2 FQNEAQ (reference sequence). Trimming stripped 0 bases from V and 4 bases from J, with 7 bases between. The full variable domain, with the rest looked up from reference TRBV7-9 and TRBJ2-6, is DTGVSQNPRHKITKRGQNVTFRCDPISEHNRLYWYRQTLGQGPEFLTYFQNEAQLEKSRLLSDRFSAERPKGSFSTLEIQRTEQGDSAMYLCASSLAWTGANVLTFGAGSRLTVL.

Of note for this clone: Being one base from a much bigger clone, this may be a read error. At the DNA level, this CDR3 is encoded by other sequences in the same sample as well. The chain uses TRBV25-1 and TRBJ2-7, with 8 bases aligning to TRBD1. The germline V gene has CDR1 MGHDK and CDR2 SYGVNS. There are 14 residues in the CDR3. The CDR3 sequence: CASSFLDRAYEQYF. CDR3 nucleotides: TGTGCCAGCAGTTTCCTGGACAGGGCCTACGAGCAATACTTC.

The chain has TRBV5-4 and TRBJ2-3; D unclear. In germline, CDR1 is SGHNT, CDR2 YYREEE (reference sequence). The length of the CDR3 is 14 residues. Trimming took 2 bases from V and 0 from J, leaving 7 bases between them. The CDR3 here is CASSFWTSTDTQYF. CDR3 coding DNA: TGTGCCAGCAGCTTCTGGACCAGCACAGATACGCAGTATTTT.

The J gene is TRBJ1-1, the V gene TRBV9; no definite D call. Trimming took 2 bases from V and 6 from J, leaving 14 bases between them. CDR3 length: 14 residues. Germline V CDR1 and CDR2: SGDLS, YYNGEE. This chain's CDR3 is CASSVTSGSAEAFF. The CDR3 nucleotides read TGTGCCAGCAGCGTTACAAGTGGGTCAGCTGAAGCTTTCTTT.

This clone was found once. The gene calls are TRBV5-1 and TRBJ2-7, with TRBD1 as a possible D gene (6 bases). The germline V gene has CDR1 SGHRS and CDR2 YFSETQ. This CDR3 has 18 amino acids. Trimming stripped 4 bases from V and 1 base from J, with 24 bases between. The CDR3 DNA follows: TGCGCCAGCAGCATAGGAAACAAACAGGGCCTGGAGTCCTACGAGCAGTACTTC. It specifies CASSIGNKQGLESYEQYF.

A word on this clone: Mismatch with germline at one junction end may stem from a read error. The chain combines TRBV18 with TRBJ1-3; no clear D. This CDR3 contains 20 residues. Germline V CDR1 and CDR2: KGHSH, LQKENI. CDR3 sequence reads: CASSSPQLLVGSYSGNTIYF. CDR3 coding DNA: TGTGCCAGCTCATCACCCCAGTTGTTAGTCGGTTCGTACTCTGGAAACACCATATATTTT. The full variable domain, its missing parts supplied by reference TRBV18 and TRBJ1-3, is NAGVMQNPRHLVRRRGQEARLRCSPMKGHSHVYWYRQLPEEGLKFMVYLQKENIIDESGMPKERFSAEFPKEGPSILRIQQVVRGDSAAYFCASSSPQLLVGSYSGNTIYFGEGSWLTVV.

This rearrangement joins TRBV19 to TRBJ1-5; 9 positions agree with TRBD1. V trimming: 4 bases; J trimming: 6 bases; junction bases outside the gene matches: 10. CDR1 is LNHDA and CDR2 is SQIVND in the germline V gene (reference sequence). CDR3 length: 16 residues. The CDR3 nucleotides are TGTGCCAGTAGTACGATCGACAGGGGGAGTGTTCAGCCCCAGCATTTT. This encodes CASSTIDRGSVQPQHF. Supplemented by reference TRBV19 and TRBJ1-5, the full variable domain reads DGGITQSPKYLFRKEGQNVTLSCEQNLNHDAMYWYRQDPGQGLRLIYYSQIVNDFQKGDIAEGYSVSREKKESFPLTVTSAQKNPTAFYLCASSTIDRGSVQPQHFGDGTRLSIL.

Only one count was recorded for this clone. V is TRBV19 and J is TRBJ1-5; 7 bases are a match to TRBD1. CDR1 is LNHDA, CDR2 SQIVND, per germline (reference sequence). This CDR3 region has 15 residues. V gave up 8 bases and J gave up 0 bases; unmatched junction bases: 7. The CDR3 loop reads CASRTGDYSNQPQHF. CDR3 sequence (DNA): TGTGCCAGTCGGACAGGCGACTATAGCAATCAGCCCCAGCATTTT. Complete variable domain (other parts from reference TRBV19 and TRBJ1-5): DGGITQSPKYLFRKEGQNVTLSCEQNLNHDAMYWYRQDPGQGLRLIYYSQIVNDFQKGDIAEGYSVSREKKESFPLTVTSAQKNPTAFYLCASRTGDYSNQPQHFGDGTRLSIL.

The rearrangement uses TRBV7-2 and TRBJ1-3; maybe TRBD1 (6 bases). The CDR3 loop spans 14 amino acids. CDR1 is SGHTA and CDR2 is FQGNSA in the germline V gene. With 5 bases removed from V and 0 bases from J, the gap between germline ends came to 8 bases. The CDR3 nucleotides read TGTGCCAGCAGCCGGGACAACTCTGGAAACACCATATATTTT. Protein: CASSRDNSGNTIYF.

This clone was found once. This chain connects TRBV5-6 to TRBJ1-2, with 7 bases aligning to TRBD1. There are 13 residues in the CDR3. Trimming at V came to 3 bases and at J to 5 bases, leaving 4 bases not matched to a gene. The germline V gene encodes CDR1 SGHDT and CDR2 YYEEEE. The CDR3 sequence is CASSWATGYGYTF. Written as DNA, the CDR3 is TGTGCCAGCAGCTGGGCGACAGGGTATGGCTACACCTTC. The full variable domain, in which reference TRBV5-6 and TRBJ1-2 provide the parts outside the CDR3, is DAGVTQSPTHLIKTRGQQVTLRCSPKSGHDTVSWYQQALGQGPQFIFQYYEEEERQRGNFPDRFSGHQFPNYSSELNVNALLLGDSALYLCASSWATGYGYTFGSGTRLTVV.

A word on this clone: Other nucleotide sequences in the sample specify the same CDR3. The rearrangement links TRBV20-1 to TRBJ1-1; D not resolved. V lost 4 bases and J lost 2, with 5 bases in between. CDR3 length: 11 amino acids. Germline CDR1 reads DFQATT; CDR2 reads SNEGSKA (reference sequence). The CDR3: CSAKLNTEAFF. The CDR3 DNA is TGCAGTGCTAAACTCAACACTGAAGCTTTCTTT.

A remark on this clone: Other nucleotide sequences from this sample produce the same CDR3. This chain links TRBV5-1 with TRBJ1-1; 9 nucleotides align to TRBD1. This CDR3 has 14 residues. J was trimmed by 3 bases and V by 5 bases; bases with no gene match: 5. Germline V CDR1 and CDR2: SGHRS, YFSETQ. The CDR3 protein is CASSLDRGDTEAFF. In DNA form, the CDR3 reads TGCGCCAGCAGTTTAGACAGGGGGGACACTGAAGCTTTCTTT.

The gene calls are TRBV30 and TRBJ2-2, with D hard to call. CDR3 length: 14 amino acids. The germline V gene has CDR1 GTSNPN and CDR2 SVGIG (reference sequence). V lost 7 bases and J 7 bases, leaving 19 bases between the germline ends. CDR3 residues: CASVGRGLIGELFF. In nucleotides, the CDR3 is TGTGCCTCGGTTGGGCGAGGATTAATCGGGGAGCTGTTTTTT.

The chain employs TRBV5-1 and TRBJ2-4; D is perhaps TRBD2 (6 bases). Trimming took 0 bases from V and 7 from J, leaving 11 bases between them. The CDR3 sequence is 14 residues long. Germline V gene sequence: CDR1 SGHRS, CDR2 YFSETQ. CDR3 bases: TGCGCCAGCAGCTTGGCCGTTGGGGGGAACATTCAGTACTTC. This translates into CASSLAVGGNIQYF.

CDR3: CASSELTGELFF. The CDR3, as DNA: TGTGCCAGCAGTGAATTGACCGGGGAGCTGTTTTTT. The chain couples TRBV25-1 to TRBJ2-2; the D is unclear. Germline CDR1 reads MGHDK; CDR2 reads SYGVNS. With 1 base removed from V and 5 bases from J, the gap between germline ends came to 2 bases. CDR3 size: 12 residues.

The rearrangement links TRBV7-2 to TRBJ1-5; no clear D gene. The germline V gene encodes CDR1 SGHTA and CDR2 FQGNSA. This CDR3 region has 13 residues. V lost 2 bases to trimming and J lost 5 bases, with 7 bases between them. The CDR3 loop reads CASSLMGDQPQHF. The CDR3 DNA follows: TGTGCCAGCAGCTTAATGGGAGATCAGCCCCAGCATTTT.

This clone has only one observation. The V gene is TRBV25-1, the J gene TRBJ2-2; 7 positions match TRBD1. CDR1 MGHDK and CDR2 SYGVNS come from the germline V gene. The junction had 6 bases not matched to a gene; V was cut back by 4 bases and J by 4 bases. This CDR3 has 15 residues. The CDR3 is CASSGGGVGTGELFF. In DNA, the CDR3 is TGTGCCAGCAGTGGAGGGGGCGTCGGCACCGGGGAGCTGTTTTTT.

The rearrangement joins TRBV18 to TRBJ1-5; 7 bases line up with TRBD1. With 5 bases clipped from V and 2 bases from J, the junction kept 6 bases outside the gene matches. CDR3 length: 15 residues. In germline, CDR1 is KGHSH, CDR2 LQKENI. CDR3 amino acids: CASSSQGGGNQPQHF. As DNA, the CDR3 is TGTGCCAGCTCAAGCCAGGGGGGGGGCAATCAGCCCCAGCATTTT.

V and J are TRBV30 and TRBJ2-5; 9 positions agree with TRBD1. V shed 2 bases, J shed 3 bases, and the junction held 10 bases outside the gene matches. The CDR3 length is 16 residues. CDR1 is GTSNPN and CDR2 is SVGIG in the germline V gene (reference sequence). CDR3 bases: TGTGCCTGGAGTAGTCCAGGACAGGGGCCCAAAGAGACCCAGTACTTC. This gives the protein CAWSSPGQGPKETQYF.

This chain links TRBV10-3 with TRBJ1-5, with a possible D match to TRBD1 (5 bases). Germline V gives CDR1 ENHRY, CDR2 SYGVKD. The length of the CDR3 is 14 residues. The V end was cut by 6 bases, the J end by 2 bases, with 11 bases between. The CDR3 reads CAIRGDRRNQPQHF. The CDR3 region has the DNA TGTGCCATCAGGGGAGACAGACGCAATCAGCCCCAGCATTTT.

This rearrangement joins TRBV4-3 to TRBJ2-2; no clear D gene. The V gene's germline CDR1 is LGHNA and CDR2 YSLEER. CDR3 length equals 15 residues. Trimming left V 0 bases short and J 6 bases short, with 11 bases between. CDR3 loop: CASSQEVTIPGELFF. CDR3 nucleotides: TGCGCCAGCAGCCAAGAAGTTACTATTCCCGGGGAGCTGTTTTTT.

The sample holds one count of this clone. CDR3 DNA sequence: TGCGCCAGCAGTTTAGCGGGGCGCTCCTACAATGAGCAGTTCTTC. This sequence encodes CASSLAGRSYNEQFF. The rearrangement links TRBV5-1 to TRBJ2-1, with 8 bases aligning to TRBD2. V trimming: 5 bases; J trimming: 0 bases; junction bases outside the gene matches: 4. The V gene's germline CDR1 is SGHRS and CDR2 YFSETQ. The CDR3 totals 15 residues.

V is TRBV11-2 and J is TRBJ2-7, with 9 bases lining up with TRBD1. V lost 1 base to trimming and J lost 5 bases; unmatched junction nucleotides: 6. The CDR3 length is 15 residues. Germline V lookup: CDR1 SGHAT, CDR2 FQNNGV. The CDR3 bases are TGTGCCAGCAGCTTAGGGCGGGACAGGGTCAACGAGCAGTACTTC. This sequence encodes CASSLGRDRVNEQYF.

The genes are TRBV7-9 and TRBJ1-2; D not certain. The CDR3 spans 15 residues. The V end was cut by 4 bases, the J end by 3 bases, with 15 bases between. CDR1 SEHNR and CDR2 FQNEAQ come from the germline V gene (reference sequence). This chain's CDR3 is CASSSRARRDYGYTF. As DNA, the CDR3 is TGTGCCAGCAGCTCCCGGGCCAGGAGGGACTATGGCTACACCTTC.

The gene calls are TRBV6-5 and TRBJ2-3; tentatively, D is TRBD2 (5 bases). Germline loops: CDR1 MNHEY, CDR2 SVGAGI. The CDR3 loop spans 16 amino acids. V was cut by 0 bases and J by 3 bases, with 13 bases left in between. The CDR3 bases are TGTGCCAGCAGTTACTCGCGACTCCCGGGAACAGATACGCAGTATTTT. Residues: CASSYSRLPGTDTQYF.

The chain links TRBV9 to TRBJ1-1, with D perhaps TRBD1 (5 bases). With 0 bases removed from V and 3 bases from J, the gap between germline ends came to 15 bases. Germline V gives CDR1 SGDLS, CDR2 YYNGEE. CDR3 length: 16 amino acids. The CDR3 region is CASSVDQGGRYTEAFF. For the CDR3, the DNA is TGTGCCAGCAGCGTAGACCAGGGAGGAAGGTACACTGAAGCTTTCTTT.

The J gene is TRBJ2-1, the V gene TRBV28; TRBD2 matches 10 bases. CDR3 length: 15 residues. V lost 2 bases, J lost 8 bases, and 6 bases stayed unmatched. Germline CDR1 and CDR2: MDHEN and SYDVKM. The DNA of the CDR3 is TGTGCCAGCAGTTTAAGGAGCGGGGGGGCCGATGAGCAGTTCTTC. Translated, it gives CASSLRSGGADEQFF.

The rearrangement links TRBV2 to TRBJ2-7, with D perhaps matching TRBD1 or TRBD2 (6 bases each). Germline V gives CDR1 SNHLY, CDR2 FYNNEI. This CDR3 is built from 13 residues. V shed 8 bases and J shed 3 bases, with 14 bases lying between them. CDR3 DNA sequence: TGTGCCAGCTATGCGGGACACAGCTACGAGCAGTACTTC. Translating gives CASYAGHSYEQYF.

DNA of the CDR3: TGTGCCAGCAGCCGTAAACTAGGGACCGTTGACGAGCAGTACTTC. As protein: CASSRKLGTVDEQYF. This chain uses TRBV6-5 with TRBJ2-7; D is perhaps TRBD1 or TRBD2 (5 bases each). Germline V gives CDR1 MNHEY, CDR2 SVGAGI. Trimming took 6 bases from V and 5 from J, leaving 20 bases between them. The CDR3 is 15 amino acids.

The V and J genes are TRBV28 and TRBJ1-1; no reliable D call. Germline CDR1 is MDHEN and CDR2 is SYDVKM. The ends were cut back, 2 bases at V and 2 bases at J, with 9 bases in the middle. The CDR3 contains 14 residues. In DNA form, the CDR3 reads TGTGCCAGCAGTTTAGTCGCCAGCAACACTGAAGCTTTCTTT. This encodes CASSLVASNTEAFF.